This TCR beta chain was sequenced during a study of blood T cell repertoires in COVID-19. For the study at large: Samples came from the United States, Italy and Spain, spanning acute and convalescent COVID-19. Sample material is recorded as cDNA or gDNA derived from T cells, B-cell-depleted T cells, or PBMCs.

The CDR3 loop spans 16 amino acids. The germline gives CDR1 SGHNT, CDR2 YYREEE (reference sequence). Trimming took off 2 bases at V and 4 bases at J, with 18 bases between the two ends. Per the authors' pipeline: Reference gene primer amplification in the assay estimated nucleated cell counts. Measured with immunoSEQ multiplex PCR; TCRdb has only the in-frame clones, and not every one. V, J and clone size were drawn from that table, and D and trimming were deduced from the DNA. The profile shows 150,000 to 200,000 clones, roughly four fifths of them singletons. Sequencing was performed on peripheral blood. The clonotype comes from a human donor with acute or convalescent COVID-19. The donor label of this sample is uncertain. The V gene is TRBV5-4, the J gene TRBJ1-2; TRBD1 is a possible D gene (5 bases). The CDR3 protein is CASSLPGLSGLYGYTF. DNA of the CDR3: TGTGCCAGCAGCTTACCGGGACTTTCGGGCCTCTATGGCTACACCTTC.